This TCR beta chain derives from a study of blood T cell repertoires in COVID-19. Repertoires were generated with immunoSEQ multiplex PCR, while TCRdb's copy carries only in-frame clones and drops some. Of about 200,000 clones listed, around nine tenths are singletons. This CDR3 has 16 amino acids. V dropped 0 bases and J dropped 2; count of bases not matched to a gene: 4. Germline V lookup: CDR1 KGHSH, CDR2 LQKENI. This clonotype was obtained from a man between 18 and 29 years old with active or convalescent COVID-19. The rearrangement uses TRBV18 and TRBJ2-1, with 7 bases lining up with TRBD1. Sample: peripheral blood. The CDR3 is CASSPPGGRTYNEQFF. The CDR3 bases are TGTGCCAGCTCACCACCAGGGGGCAGGACCTACAATGAGCAGTTCTTC. Full variable domain (rest looked up from reference TRBV18 and TRBJ2-1): NAGVMQNPRHLVRRRGQEARLRCSPMKGHSHVYWYRQLPEEGLKFMVYLQKENIIDESGMPKERFSAEFPKEGPSILRIQQVVRGDSAAYFCASSPPGGRTYNEQFFGPGTRLTVL.